Each of the 6 T cell receptor beta chains below was sequenced from the same sample in a study of T-cell memory formation after mild COVID-19. TCRdb analysed the 5' RACE reads with MiXCR anew, one entry per CDR3 protein. The sample gives hundreds of thousands of distinct CDR3 sequences, roughly 15% of which show up once; 20% to 25% is in the top ten. Sample: PBMCs or a T cell subset sorted from them (not recorded which). Every receptor here comes from a man aged 18 to 30 who had mild COVID-19 (a few samples of this study predate the infection). Cell type and time point are not known.

The rearrangement links TRBV4-2 to TRBJ1-2; D is ambiguous. Per germline, CDR1 LGHNA and CDR2 YNFKEQ. The CDR3 has 16 residues. V shed 0 bases and J shed 8 bases, with 19 bases lying between them. The CDR3 nucleotides read TGTGCCAGCAGCCAAGATTATCTCTTTGGTCCTGGGGGCTACACCTTC. This sequence encodes CASSQDYLFGPGGYTF.

V is TRBV6-2 or TRBV6-3 and J is TRBJ2-6; the D call may be TRBD1 or TRBD2 (5 bases each). Germline values: CDR1 MNHEY, CDR2 SVGEGT. There are 17 residues in the CDR3. The ends were cut back, 5 bases at V and 2 bases at J, with 16 bases in the middle. CDR3 residues: CASSPTGPRTGANVLTF. CDR3 bases: TGTGCCAGCAGTCCGACGGGACCTAGAACTGGGGCCAACGTCCTGACTTTC.

The rearrangement uses TRBV7-2 and TRBJ2-7, with TRBD1 matching over 7 bases. CDR1 and CDR2 (germline): SGHTA, FQGNSA. The J segment lost 4 bases and the V segment lost 5 bases, leaving 5 bases of the junction unmatched. The CDR3 is made up of 13 amino acids. The CDR3 DNA is TGTGCCAGCAGCCCCCAACAGGGGTACGAGCAGTACTTC. Amino acid sequence: CASSPQQGYEQYF.

The chain links TRBV6-2 or TRBV6-3 to TRBJ2-3; D is uncertain. Germline lookup yields CDR1 MNHEY and CDR2 SVGEGT. V lost 1 base to trimming and J lost 2 bases, with 13 bases between them. CDR3 size: 16 residues. Here the CDR3 reads CASSYFARGPTDTQYF. CDR3 bases: TGTGCCAGCAGTTACTTCGCCAGAGGACCCACAGATACGCAGTATTTT.

As concerns this clonotype: One end of the junction does not line up with germline, which may come from a read error. The chain uses TRBV12-3 or TRBV12-4 and TRBJ2-4; 7 nucleotides line up with TRBD1. The CDR3 is 11 residues long. Written as DNA, the CDR3 is TGTGCCAGCAGACTGGACAGGACCGTTGTTTTC. This gives the protein CASRLDRTVVF.

In its sample, this clonotype was seen many times. The chain joins TRBV5-1 to TRBJ2-3; 9 bases fit TRBD2. The CDR3 is made up of 14 amino acids. V lost 1 base to trimming and J lost 4 bases; unmatched junction nucleotides: 1. CDR1 and CDR2 (germline): SGHRS, YFSETQ. CDR3: CASSLTSGSDTQYF. DNA of the CDR3: TGCGCCAGCAGCTTGACTAGCGGGTCAGATACGCAGTATTTT.